The 15 T cell receptor beta chains presented below share a single source sample, sequenced in a study of shared clonotypes between healthy human individuals. This table comes from immunoSEQ multiplex PCR, and its TCRdb copy is limited to in-frame clones, with some not included. In the table there are 800,000 or so clones, 90% to 97% of which are singletons. Terminally differentiated effector memory CD45RA+ cells were excluded by CCR7 positive selection of CD45RO-negative cells. The sequenced sample consisted of naive CD8+ T cells sorted from blood. The receptors stem from a young man in good health.

The CDR3 sequence: CASSPWDDGTYEQYF. The CDR3 nucleotides are TGTGCCAGCAGCCCCTGGGACGACGGGACCTACGAGCAGTACTTC. The chain employs TRBV5-5 and TRBJ2-7, with D possibly being TRBD1 or TRBD2 (5 bases each). Germline CDR1 is SGHKS and CDR2 is YYEKEE (reference sequence). The CDR3 has 15 residues. V was shortened by 4 bases and J by 2 bases, with 16 bases between the two germline ends.

In DNA form, the CDR3 reads TGTGCCAGCACCCCGGGAGGCTACGAGCAGTACTTC. It encodes CASTPGGYEQYF. The genes are TRBV7-8 and TRBJ2-7; 7 bases map to TRBD2. This CDR3 comprises 12 residues. Losses at the gene ends were 7 bases for V and 3 bases for J; bases not matched to a gene: 3. Germline CDR1 is SGHVS and CDR2 is FQNEAQ.

CDR3 loop: CASSLGPPEDYGYTF. Written as DNA, the CDR3 is TGTGCCAGCAGCTTAGGCCCCCCGGAAGACTATGGCTACACCTTC. The gene calls are TRBV7-9 and TRBJ1-2, with unresolved D. V was pared by 1 base and J by 3 bases, with 12 bases between. CDR1 and CDR2 from the germline V gene are SEHNR and FQNEAQ (reference sequence). The CDR3 is 15 amino acids.

The chain is built from TRBV2 and TRBJ2-3, with 14 bases identical to TRBD2. CDR1 is SNHLY and CDR2 is FYNNEI in the germline V gene. The CDR3 totals 18 residues. V shed 8 bases, J shed 2 bases, and the junction held 12 bases outside the gene matches. The CDR3 region is CASGTSGSMGVATDTQYF. The DNA of the CDR3 is TGTGCCAGCGGGACTAGCGGGAGTATGGGGGTGGCCACAGATACGCAGTATTTT.

This clone has just a few counts. This sample also contains other DNA sequences that code for the same CDR3. This chain joins TRBV15 and TRBJ2-2; TRBD2 agrees at 7 bases. CDR1 is LNHNV and CDR2 is YYDKDF in the germline V gene (reference sequence). The CDR3 totals 14 residues. J lost 5 bases, V lost 1 base, and 1 base had no gene match. Here the CDR3 DNA reads TGTGCCACCAGCAGAGTCGGGGGGACCGGGGAGCTGTTTTTT. Residues: CATSRVGGTGELFF.

This chain joins TRBV19 and TRBJ2-2; unclear D gene. Trimming removed 3 bases at V and 6 bases at J, with 5 bases between. The germline V gene has CDR1 LNHDA and CDR2 SQIVND (reference sequence). CDR3 size: 12 residues. CDR3 DNA: TGTGCCAGTAGTATCCGGCCCGGGGAGCTGTTTTTT. This codes for CASSIRPGELFF.

The V and J genes are TRBV29-1 and TRBJ2-7, with TRBD1 as a possible D gene (6 bases). Germline lookup yields CDR1 SQVTM and CDR2 ANQGSEA. CDR3 length equals 12 residues. V dropped 4 bases and J dropped 3 bases, with 10 bases sitting between them. CDR3 sequence (DNA): TGCAGCGTTGTAGCAGGGGTCTACGAGCAGTACTTC. It is translated as CSVVAGVYEQYF.

V usage is TRBV20-1 and J usage is TRBJ2-5; D not resolved. Germline CDR1 and CDR2: DFQATT and SNEGSKA (reference sequence). CDR3 length: 11 residues. V was pared by 3 bases and J by 4 bases, with 6 bases between. The CDR3 DNA reads as TGCAGTGCTAGCCACCCAGAGACCCAGTACTTC. Translating it yields CSASHPETQYF.

The chain employs TRBV6-5 and TRBJ2-3; D might be TRBD1 (6 bases). Germline V gene sequence: CDR1 MNHEY, CDR2 SVGAGI. Trimming stripped 6 bases from V and 0 bases from J, with 10 bases between. The CDR3 runs to 14 residues. CDR3 region: CASRPTGSTDTQYF. In DNA form, the CDR3 reads TGTGCCAGCAGACCTACAGGGAGCACAGATACGCAGTATTTT.

This clone was detected only once. The V and J genes are TRBV9 and TRBJ2-1; D could derive from TRBD1 or TRBD2 (6 bases each). V was clipped by 3 bases and J by 0 bases, with 13 bases between them. CDR1 is SGDLS and CDR2 is YYNGEE in the germline V gene. The CDR3 contains 16 residues. This CDR3 is CASSEPGGLSYNEQFF. Written as DNA, the CDR3 is TGTGCCAGCAGCGAACCCGGGGGCCTCTCCTACAATGAGCAGTTCTTC.

J is TRBJ2-1 and V is TRBV5-6, with D unresolved. The CDR3 sequence is 13 residues long. The V gene's germline CDR1 is SGHDT and CDR2 YYEEEE. The V end lost 6 bases, the J end lost 0 bases, and 7 bases lay between the germline ends. CDR3 protein: CASISGSYNEQFF. As DNA, the CDR3 is TGTGCCAGCATTTCGGGCTCCTACAATGAGCAGTTCTTC.

The chain links TRBV19 to TRBJ1-1; possibly TRBD1 for D (6 bases). There are 13 residues in the CDR3. V dropped 6 bases and J dropped 5 bases, with 13 bases sitting between them. Per the germline V gene, CDR1 is LNHDA and CDR2 is SQIVND (reference sequence). CDR3 loop: CASSDSGTTEAFF. The CDR3 bases are TGTGCCAGTAGCGACTCAGGGACAACTGAAGCTTTCTTT.

The chain is built from TRBV28 and TRBJ2-7, with 10 positions matching TRBD2. The CDR3 totals 15 residues. Germline trimming cut 6 bases from V and 6 bases from J; bases unmatched to any gene: 11. Germline V lookup: CDR1 MDHEN, CDR2 SYDVKM. CDR3 sequence (DNA): TGTGCCAGCAGCCTAAGGGGTCTAGCGGGAGCCGAGCAGTACTTC. It yields the protein CASSLRGLAGAEQYF.

The chain employs TRBV19 and TRBJ1-2; 8 bases agree with TRBD1. This CDR3 is 14 amino acids long. Germline assignment: CDR1 LNHDA and CDR2 SQIVND (reference sequence). The V gene end was trimmed by 7 bases and the J gene end by 3 bases; junction bases not matched to a gene: 7. The chain's CDR3 is CASIAGGEDYGYTF. CDR3 nucleotides: TGTGCCAGTATCGCAGGGGGCGAGGACTATGGCTACACCTTC.

This rearrangement joins TRBV9 to TRBJ2-5; TRBD2 aligns across 10 bases. This CDR3 contains 15 residues. Germline trimming cut 0 bases from V and 4 bases from J; bases unmatched to any gene: 3. Germline CDR1 and CDR2: SGDLS and YYNGEE. The CDR3 region is CASSVASGRVETQYF. The CDR3 bases are TGTGCCAGCAGCGTAGCCAGCGGGAGGGTAGAGACCCAGTACTTC.